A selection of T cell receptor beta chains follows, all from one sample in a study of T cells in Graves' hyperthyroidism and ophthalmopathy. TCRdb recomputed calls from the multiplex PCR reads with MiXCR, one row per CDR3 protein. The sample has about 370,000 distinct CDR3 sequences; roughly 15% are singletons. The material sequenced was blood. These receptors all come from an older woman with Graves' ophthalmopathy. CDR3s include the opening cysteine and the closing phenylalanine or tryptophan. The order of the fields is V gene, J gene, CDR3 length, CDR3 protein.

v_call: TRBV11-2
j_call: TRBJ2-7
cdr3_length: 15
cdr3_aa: CASSLWASESYEQYF

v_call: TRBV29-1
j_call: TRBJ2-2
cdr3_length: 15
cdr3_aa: CSVWTARMKPGELFF

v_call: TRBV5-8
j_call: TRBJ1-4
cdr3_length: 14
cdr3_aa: CASSWRRINEKLFF

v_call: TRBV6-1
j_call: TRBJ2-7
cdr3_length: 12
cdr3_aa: CATTGISYEQYF

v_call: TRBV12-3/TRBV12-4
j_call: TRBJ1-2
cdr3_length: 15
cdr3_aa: CASSLGKGSNYGYTF

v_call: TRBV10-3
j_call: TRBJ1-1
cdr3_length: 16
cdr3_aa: CATVGGTGGRDTEAFF

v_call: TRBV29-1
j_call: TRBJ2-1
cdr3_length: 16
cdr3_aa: CSVERSVISSYNEQFF

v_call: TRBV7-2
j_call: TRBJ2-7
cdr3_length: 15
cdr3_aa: CASSLARDPNYEQYF

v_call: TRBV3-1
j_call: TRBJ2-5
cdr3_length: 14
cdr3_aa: CASSPGQPSKDPYF

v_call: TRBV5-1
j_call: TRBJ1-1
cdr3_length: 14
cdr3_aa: CASSLILGNTEAFF

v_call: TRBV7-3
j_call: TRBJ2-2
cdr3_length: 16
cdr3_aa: CASSLIPGPDTGELFF

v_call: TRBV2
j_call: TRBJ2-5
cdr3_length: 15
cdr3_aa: CASSPESYLQETQYF

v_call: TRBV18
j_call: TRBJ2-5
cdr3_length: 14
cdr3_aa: CASSPQGTEETQYF

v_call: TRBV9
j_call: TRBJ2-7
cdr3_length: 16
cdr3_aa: CASSVGTSALSYEQYF

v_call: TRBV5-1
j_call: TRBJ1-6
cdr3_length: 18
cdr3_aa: CASSLDEGQGPWNSPLHF

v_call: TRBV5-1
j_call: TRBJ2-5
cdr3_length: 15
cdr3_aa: CASSSSGHFQETQYF

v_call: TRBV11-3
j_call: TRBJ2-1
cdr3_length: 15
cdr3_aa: CASSLEGAIDNEQFF

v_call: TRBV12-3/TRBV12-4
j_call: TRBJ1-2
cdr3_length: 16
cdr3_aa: CASTELRAGRLYGYTF

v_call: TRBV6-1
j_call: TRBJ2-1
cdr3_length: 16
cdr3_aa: CASSEIRVSSYNEQFF

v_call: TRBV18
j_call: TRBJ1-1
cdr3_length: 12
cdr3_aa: CASSPAGTEAFF

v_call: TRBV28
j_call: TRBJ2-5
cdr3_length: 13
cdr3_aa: CASSLGGAETQYF

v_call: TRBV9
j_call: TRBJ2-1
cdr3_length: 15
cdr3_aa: CASSVQRDSYNEQFF

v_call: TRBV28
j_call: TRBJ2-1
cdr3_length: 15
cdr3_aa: CASSTRTNIYNEQFF

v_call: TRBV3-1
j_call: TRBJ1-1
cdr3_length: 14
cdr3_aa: CASSRRTGPFQAFF

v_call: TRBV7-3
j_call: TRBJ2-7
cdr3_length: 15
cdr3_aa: CASSQSGTGPYEQYF

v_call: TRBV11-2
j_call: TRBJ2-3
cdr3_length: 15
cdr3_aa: CASSFGGGPRDTQYF

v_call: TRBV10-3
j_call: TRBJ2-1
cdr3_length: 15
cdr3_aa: CAIKPPGGSYNEQFF

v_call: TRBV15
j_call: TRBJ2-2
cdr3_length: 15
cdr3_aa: CATSRGGQGLEELFF

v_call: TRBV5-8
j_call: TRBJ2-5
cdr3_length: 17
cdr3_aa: CASTAGTSSLPQETQYF

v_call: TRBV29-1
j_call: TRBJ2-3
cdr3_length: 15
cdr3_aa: CSVDVAGYSTDTQYF

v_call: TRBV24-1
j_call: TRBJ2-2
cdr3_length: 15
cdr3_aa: CALTPRQGLPGSCFF

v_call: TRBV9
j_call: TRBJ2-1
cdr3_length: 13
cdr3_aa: CASSVVHGLEQFF

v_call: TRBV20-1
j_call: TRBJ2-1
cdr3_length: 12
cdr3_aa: CSARDIYNEQFF

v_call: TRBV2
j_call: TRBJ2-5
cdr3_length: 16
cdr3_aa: CASRRGLAGPGETQYF

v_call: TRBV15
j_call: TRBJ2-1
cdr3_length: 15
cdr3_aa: CATGTLAGERNEQFF

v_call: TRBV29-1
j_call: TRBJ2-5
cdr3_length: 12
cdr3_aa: CSVEEPRETQYF

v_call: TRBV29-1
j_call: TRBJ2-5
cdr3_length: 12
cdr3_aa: CSVENGGASQYF

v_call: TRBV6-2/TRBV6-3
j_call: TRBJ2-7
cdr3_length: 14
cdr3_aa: CASSYFGTGNEQYF

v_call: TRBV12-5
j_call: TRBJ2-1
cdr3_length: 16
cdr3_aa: CASGLVGLADYNEQFF

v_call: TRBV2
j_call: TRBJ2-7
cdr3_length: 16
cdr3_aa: CASRASRDSHPYEQYF

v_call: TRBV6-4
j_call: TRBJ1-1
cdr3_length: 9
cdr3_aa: CASSEIAFF

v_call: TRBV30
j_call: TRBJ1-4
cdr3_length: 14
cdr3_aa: CAWSQGQGQEKLFF

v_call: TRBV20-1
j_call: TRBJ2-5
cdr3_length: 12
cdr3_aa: CSQMTFQETQYF

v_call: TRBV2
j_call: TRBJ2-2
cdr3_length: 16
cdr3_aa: CASSTTSGLNTGELFF

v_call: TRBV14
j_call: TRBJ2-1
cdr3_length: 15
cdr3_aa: CASSSGQGRYNEQFF

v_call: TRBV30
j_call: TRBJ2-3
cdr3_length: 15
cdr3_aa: CAWRRAGGFTDTQYF